The 20 T cell receptor beta chains below were found in one sample sequenced in a study of blood T cells in healthy people across ages. It was with a sample-barcoded 5' primer and a J-beta primer mix that a second PCR of roughly 6 to 12 cycles was run. TCRdb re-analysed the 5' RACE reads in MiXCR, keeping a single row per CDR3 protein. The sample records some 1,000,000 distinct CDR3 sequences, under 30% being singletons. These data also featured in a second study, about T cells of mothers and their children.

Sequencing was done on a sample of blood. These receptors were collected from a girl aged 2-10 years in good health.

The rearrangement links TRBV29-1 to TRBJ2-5; 7 bases agree with TRBD1. The J call is uncertain, as TRBJ2-7 better fits the DNA end. Germline V gene data show CDR1 as SQVTM and CDR2 as ANQGSEA. CDR3 length: 12 residues. The CDR3 here is CSVAHRGDEQYF. CDR3 coding DNA: TGCAGCGTTGCTCACAGGGGTGACGAGCAGTACTTC.

V is TRBV4-2 and J is TRBJ2-5; possibly TRBD1 for D (6 bases). CDR3 length equals 14 residues. Trimming removed 6 bases at V and 9 bases at J, with 20 bases between. From germline, CDR1 is LGHNA and CDR2 YNFKEQ. The CDR3 protein is CASSTMITSGAQYF. CDR3 bases: TGTGCCAGCAGTACTATGATCACTTCAGGGGCCCAGTACTTC.

V usage is TRBV5-1 and J usage is TRBJ2-7; D call uncertain. Germline CDR1 is SGHRS and CDR2 is YFSETQ. The CDR3 is made up of 15 amino acids. V was trimmed by 0 bases and J by 5 bases, leaving 15 bases between them. The CDR3, as DNA: TGCGCCAGCAGCTTGGGGGGTCCGATATCGAACGAGCAGTACTTC. The encoded protein is CASSLGGPISNEQYF.

This clonotype appeared a few times. This chain uses TRBV7-6 with TRBJ2-2; no clear D. Between the trimmed V and J ends, which lost 1 base and 5 bases, there was a span of 8 bases. This CDR3 has 14 residues. Germline CDR1 SGHVS, CDR2 FNYEAQ. DNA for the CDR3: TGTGCCAGCAGCTTAGTTGGGCTGACCGGGGAGCTGTTTTTT. Protein product: CASSLVGLTGELFF.

This clonotype was detected a few times. The V and J genes are TRBV11-2 and TRBJ2-5; no firm D call. Deletions cut 3 bases from V and 2 bases from J, with 10 bases between. Per germline, CDR1 SGHAT and CDR2 FQNNGV. The CDR3 contains 14 residues. This CDR3 reads CASSFRVEQETQYF. As DNA, the CDR3 is TGTGCCAGCAGCTTTAGGGTCGAGCAAGAGACCCAGTACTTC.

The chain has TRBV10-3 and TRBJ2-3; the match to TRBD2 covers 8 bases. J was trimmed by 4 bases and V by 7 bases; bases with no gene match: 4. CDR1 and CDR2 (germline): ENHRY, SYGVKD. CDR3 size: 13 residues. The CDR3 nucleotides read TGTGCCATCAAACGGGGGGGCCCAGATACGCAGTATTTT. It encodes CAIKRGGPDTQYF.

In its sample, this clonotype was seen a few times. Written as DNA, the CDR3 is TGTGCCAGCAGCGACCCTAACGGGAGTGAACAAGAGACCCAGTACTTC. Protein product: CASSDPNGSEQETQYF. The chain recombines TRBV25-1 with TRBJ2-5; D may be TRBD2 (6 bases). The CDR3 loop spans 16 amino acids. CDR1 and CDR2 (germline): MGHDK, SYGVNS. V was cut by 6 bases and J by 2 bases, with 19 bases left in between.

This chain joins TRBV7-9 and TRBJ1-3; weak D call: TRBD1 (6 bases). The V and J ends lost 4 bases and 6 bases respectively, with 19 bases between them. CDR3 length equals 16 residues. From germline, CDR1 is SEHNR and CDR2 FQNEAQ (reference sequence). CDR3 DNA: TGTGCCAGCAGCTCAGGGGTGTCGGGGGCCTTAAACACCATATATTTT. Its translation is CASSSGVSGALNTIYF. The full variable domain, in which reference TRBV7-9 and TRBJ1-3 provide the parts outside the CDR3, is DTGVSQNPRHKITKRGQNVTFRCDPISEHNRLYWYRQTLGQGPEFLTYFQNEAQLEKSRLLSDRFSAERPKGSFSTLEIQRTEQGDSAMYLCASSSGVSGALNTIYFGEGSWLTVV.

With regard to this clonotype: Since no conserved phenylalanine or tryptophan closes the CDR3, a read error is the likely cause. No DNA is shown, since the ends of the CDR3 on it are uncertain; the CDR3 is the one TCRdb lists. The chain is built from TRBV21-1 and TRBJ1-1; the D segment call TRBD1 is taken from the table without a DNA check. TRBV21-1 is termed a pseudogene. A total of 12 residues make up the CDR3, ends included. This CDR3 is CASSAGQTEPFV.

The chain is built from TRBV20-1 and TRBJ2-1; 8 bases fit TRBD2. From germline, CDR1 is DFQATT and CDR2 SNEGSKA (reference sequence). J gave up 0 bases and V 0 bases, and 10 bases lay outside the gene matches. This CDR3 is 18 amino acids long. The CDR3 DNA reads as TGCAGTGCTAGAGATTTAGGGTTAGCGGGGTACTCCTACAATGAGCAGTTCTTC. It is translated as CSARDLGLAGYSYNEQFF.

This clonotype was detected a few times. The rearrangement uses TRBV20-1 and TRBJ2-5, with 9 bases lining up with TRBD1. The length of the CDR3 is 13 residues. With V trimmed by 4 bases and J by 4 bases, 4 bases remained unmatched. Germline CDR1 is DFQATT and CDR2 is SNEGSKA (reference sequence). The CDR3: CSAIQGALETQYF. Written as DNA, the CDR3 is TGCAGTGCTATACAGGGGGCTTTAGAGACCCAGTACTTC.

About this clonotype: A read error may account for a junction end that differs from germline. The rearrangement links TRBV7-2 to TRBJ1-2, with D perhaps TRBD1 (6 bases). CDR3 length equals 17 residues. Per germline, CDR1 SGHTA and CDR2 FQGNSA. The CDR3 protein is CASSWGRERLANYGYPF. CDR3 bases: TGTGCCAGCAGCTGGGGGCGAGAGAGATTAGCTAACTATGGCTACCCCTTC.

This clonotype was picked up a small number of times. This chain links TRBV28 with TRBJ2-1; a weak D match, TRBD2 (6 bases). Trimming took 4 bases from V and 7 from J, leaving 14 bases between them. The germline CDR1 and CDR2 sequences are MDHEN and SYDVKM. The length of the CDR3 is 14 residues. This CDR3 is CASSSVNSGNEQFF. The CDR3 DNA reads as TGTGCCAGCAGTTCAGTCAATAGCGGTAATGAGCAGTTCTTC.

The chain couples TRBV28 to TRBJ2-7; D is undetermined. V lost 5 bases to trimming and J lost 0 bases, with 14 bases between them. The length of the CDR3 is 15 residues. Germline V gene lookup returns CDR1 MDHEN and CDR2 SYDVKM. The DNA of the CDR3 is TGTGCCAGCAGTCCCTATCTAGTTGGCTCCTACGAGCAGTACTTC. Amino acid sequence: CASSPYLVGSYEQYF.

The CDR3 loop reads CASSYQAHGGHGYTF. In nucleotides, the CDR3 is TGTGCCAGCAGTTACCAGGCCCATGGCGGCCATGGCTACACCTTC. This chain links TRBV6-2 or TRBV6-3 with TRBJ1-2, with unresolved D. This CDR3 spans 15 amino acids. V shed 2 bases and J shed 6 bases, with 16 bases lying between them. Germline loops: CDR1 MNHEY, CDR2 SVGEGT.

The J gene is TRBJ2-5, the V gene TRBV10-3, with a weak D call TRBD1 (7 bases). TRBJ2-7 explains the end of the DNA better; the J call may be wrong. Germline V gene lookup returns CDR1 ENHRY and CDR2 SYGVKD. The CDR3 spans 14 residues. Here the CDR3 reads CAISASGRGDEQYF. CDR3 nucleotides: TGTGCCATCAGCGCCTCGGGCAGGGGGGACGAGCAGTACTTC.

The chain joins TRBV6-2 or TRBV6-3 to TRBJ1-2, with a weak D call TRBD1 (6 bases). There are 15 residues in the CDR3. Germline loops: CDR1 MNHEY, CDR2 SVGEGT. V was cut by 5 bases and J by 2 bases, with 15 bases left in between. The CDR3 spells CASSRVPGANYGYTF. CDR3 nucleotides: TGTGCCAGCAGTCGAGTTCCAGGGGCAAACTATGGCTACACCTTC.

In its sample, this clonotype was seen a few times. This chain joins TRBV24-1 and TRBJ2-7; D gene unclear. The germline CDR1 and CDR2 sequences are KGHDR and SFDVKD. The CDR3 has 11 residues. Deletions cut 2 bases from V and 9 bases from J, with 7 bases between. The chain's CDR3 is CATSDYFGQYF. The CDR3 DNA reads TGTGCCACCAGTGATTACTTCGGGCAGTACTTC.

The CDR3 is CASSESGDTSDNEQFF. The CDR3, as DNA: TGCGCCAGCAGTGAGTCTGGGGACACTTCTGACAATGAGCAGTTCTTC. The rearrangement links TRBV10-1 to TRBJ2-1; D may be TRBD1 (6 bases). Trimming took 0 bases from V and 5 from J, leaving 14 bases between them. CDR1 is WNHNN, CDR2 SYGVQD, per germline (reference sequence). This CDR3 is built from 16 residues.

The chain carries TRBV29-1 and TRBJ2-5; no clear D gene. V was trimmed by 4 bases and J by 5 bases, leaving 14 bases between them. The CDR3 contains 13 residues. CDR1 and CDR2 (germline): SQVTM, ANQGSEA. The CDR3 spells CSVVSVLGETQYF. The CDR3 bases are TGCAGCGTTGTATCGGTGCTGGGGGAGACCCAGTACTTC. Combining the CDR3 with reference TRBV29-1 and TRBJ2-5 gives the whole variable domain SAVISQKPSRDICQRGTSLTIQCQVDSQVTMMFWYRQQPGQSLTLIATANQGSEATYESGFVIDKFPISRPNLTFSTLTVSNMSPEDSSIYLCSVVSVLGETQYFGPGTRLLVL.